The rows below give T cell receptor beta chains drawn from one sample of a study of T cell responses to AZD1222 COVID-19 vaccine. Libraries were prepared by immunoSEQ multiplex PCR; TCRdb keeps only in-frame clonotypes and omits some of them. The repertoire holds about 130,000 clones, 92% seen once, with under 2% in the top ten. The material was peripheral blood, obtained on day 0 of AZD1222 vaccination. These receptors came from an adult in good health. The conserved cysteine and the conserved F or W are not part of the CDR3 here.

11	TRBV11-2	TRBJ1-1	ASSGGQNTEAF
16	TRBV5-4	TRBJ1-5	ASSLEVAGPYSNQPQH
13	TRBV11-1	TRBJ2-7	ASSLGDRGTYEQY
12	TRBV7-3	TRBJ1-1	ASRSDLTSTEAF
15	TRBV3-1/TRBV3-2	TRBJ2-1	ASSQVWGGGADNEQF
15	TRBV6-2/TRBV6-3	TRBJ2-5	ASSYLVETSGGKTQY
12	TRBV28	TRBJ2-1	ASYGTGGYNEQF
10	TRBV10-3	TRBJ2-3	AIESDTDTQY
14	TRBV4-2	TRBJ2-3	ASSAKTSGGTDTQY
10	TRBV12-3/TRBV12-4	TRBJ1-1	ASSNSDREAF
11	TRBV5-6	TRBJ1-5	ASSTQQGLAQH
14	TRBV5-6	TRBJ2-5	ASSIFAGGPGETQY
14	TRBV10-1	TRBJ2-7	ASSGGLGKASYEQY
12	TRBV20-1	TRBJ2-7	SASYPRGGYEQY
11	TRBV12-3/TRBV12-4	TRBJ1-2	ASSRGQGFGYT